These 3 T cell receptor beta chains were all obtained from the same sample, sequenced in a study of T cell responses to AZD1222 COVID-19 vaccine. TCRdb's copy holds only in-frame clones and misses some; the assay was immunoSEQ multiplex PCR. The sample shows about 150,000 clones, roughly 90% of them seen only once. The sequencing here drew on peripheral blood, taken on day 0 of MenACWY control vaccination. These receptor sequences come from an adult in good health.

The chain employs TRBV7-8 and TRBJ1-5, with D possibly TRBD1 on 5 matching bases. V was trimmed by 5 bases and J by 5 bases, leaving 10 bases between them. The CDR3 runs to 13 residues. CDR1 and CDR2 (germline): SGHVS, FQNEAQ. In DNA, the CDR3 is TGTGCCAGCAGCAAACAACAGGATCAGCCCCAGCATTTT. Protein product: CASSKQQDQPQHF.

In DNA form, the CDR3 reads TGTGCCACCAGCAGAGGACAGGGGAATTCACCCCTCCACTTT. Amino acid sequence: CATSRGQGNSPLHF. The chain links TRBV15 to TRBJ1-6, with TRBD1 matching 8 bases. The CDR3 runs 14 residues. With 1 base clipped from V and 7 bases from J, the junction kept 0 bases outside the gene matches. From germline, CDR1 is LNHNV and CDR2 YYDKDF (reference sequence).

This chain uses TRBV19 with TRBJ1-2, with TRBD1 as a possible D gene (5 bases). The length of the CDR3 is 13 residues. CDR1 is LNHDA, CDR2 SQIVND, per germline (reference sequence). V lost 9 bases and J lost 2, with 13 bases in between. CDR3 amino acids: CASGALRNYGYTF. The CDR3 DNA is TGTGCCAGCGGGGCCCTGAGGAACTATGGCTACACCTTC. Full variable domain (remainder filled in from reference TRBV19 and TRBJ1-2): DGGITQSPKYLFRKEGQNVTLSCEQNLNHDAMYWYRQDPGQGLRLIYYSQIVNDFQKGDIAEGYSVSREKKESFPLTVTSAQKNPTAFYLCASGALRNYGYTFGSGTRLTVV.